This TCR beta chain emerged from a study of radiotherapy plus CTLA-4 blockade in lung cancer. Notes on the study in general: There was expansion of tumor-derived TCR clones in blood after radiotherapy plus ipilimumab.

CDR1 is MNHEY, CDR2 SVGAGI, per germline. Trimming left V 0 bases short and J 3 bases short, with 9 bases between. This CDR3 is built from 14 residues. Those with chemo-refractory metastatic non-small-cell lung cancer were treated with focal radiation combined with CTLA-4 blockade using ipilimumab. A word on this clone: Its antigen is still unknown.

The assay was immunoSEQ multiplex PCR, and TCRdb's table has in-frame clones only and misses some. The sample has approximately 82,000 clones, around 86% seen once; the top ten hold roughly 14%. The sample here was peripheral blood, taken from a patient treated with radiotherapy plus ipilimumab. J is TRBJ2-7 and V is TRBV6-5, with D possibly TRBD2 on 5 matching bases. This receptor was obtained from a human donor with non-small cell lung cancer that progressed on radiotherapy plus ipilimumab. CDR3 amino acids: CASSYSASYYEQYF. The CDR3 DNA is TGTGCCAGCAGTTACTCGGCTAGCTACTACGAGCAGTACTTC.